What follows are 30 T cell receptor beta chains derived from one specimen sequenced in a study of regulatory T cells in long-lasting Graves disease. The authors built TCR beta libraries using iRepertoire HTBI primers and Arm-PCR of CDR3 regions. One entry per CDR3 protein results from TCRdb running MiXCR on the multiplex PCR reads. This table holds 400,000 to 500,000 distinct CDR3 sequences, over 15% found once. Stated time point: newly diagnosed GD, antithyroid drugs for less than 3 months. RNA isolated from PBMCs was used to make the TCR library. This same sample was also taken into another study, of T cells in Graves' hyperthyroidism and ophthalmopathy.

This sample comprised peripheral blood mononuclear cells (PBMCs), obtained at new diagnosis, from a patient treated with antithyroid drugs. The source is a woman under 30 with Graves disease.

This clonotype was counted many times. This chain joins TRBV13 and TRBJ1-4; no definite D call. This CDR3 has 16 residues. Germline V gene sequence: CDR1 PRHDT, CDR2 FYEKMQ (reference sequence). Between the trimmed V and J ends, which lost 7 bases and 5 bases, there was a span of 20 bases. CDR3 sequence reads: CASTRIRETRNEKLFF. CDR3 nucleotide sequence: TGTGCCAGCACCAGGATCCGGGAGACTAGAAATGAAAAACTGTTTTTT.

This clonotype was detected a few times. J is TRBJ1-2 and V is TRBV2; a possible D gene is TRBD1 (6 bases). The CDR3 totals 15 residues. Germline V gives CDR1 SNHLY, CDR2 FYNNEI. Trimming took off 7 bases at V and 4 bases at J, with 19 bases between the two ends. In DNA form, the CDR3 reads TGTGCCAGCAAAGTAGAACCGGGGGCCACCTATGGCTACACCTTC. Protein product: CASKVEPGATYGYTF.

This clonotype showed up just a few times. A much more abundant neighbour one base away suggests this may be a read error. The V gene is TRBV20-1, the J gene TRBJ2-3; TRBD1 aligns across 10 bases. The CDR3 runs to 16 residues. Germline-derived CDR1 and CDR2 are DFQATT and SNEGSKA (reference sequence). Here the CDR3 reads CSARGTGARWTTEASF. The DNA for the CDR3 is TGCAGTGCTAGGGGGACAGGGGCTAGGTGGACCACTGAAGCTTCCTTT.

This clonotype was counted at least ten times. V and J are TRBV29-1 and TRBJ2-1, with D uncertain. This CDR3 region has 12 residues. The V gene's germline CDR1 is SQVTM and CDR2 ANQGSEA. V was clipped by 7 bases and J by 6 bases, with 13 bases between them. DNA for the CDR3: TGCAGCGCCCAACTCGACACCAATGAGCAGTTCTTC. Amino acids: CSAQLDTNEQFF.

This clonotype was detected ten times or more. This chain uses TRBV24-1 with TRBJ2-5, with TRBD2 matching over 8 bases. Per germline, CDR1 KGHDR and CDR2 SFDVKD. The CDR3 is made up of 15 amino acids. V shed 5 bases, J shed 4 bases, and the junction held 8 bases outside the gene matches. The chain's CDR3 is CATSAIAGGPETQYF. CDR3 bases: TGTGCCACCAGTGCCATCGCGGGAGGCCCAGAGACCCAGTACTTC.

The genes are TRBV7-9 and TRBJ2-1; D is unresolved. The V end lost 4 bases, the J end lost 5 bases, and 6 bases lay between the germline ends. This CDR3 has 12 residues. Germline loops: CDR1 SEHNR, CDR2 FQNEAQ (reference sequence). In nucleotides, the CDR3 is TGTGCCAGCAGCTCAATACACAATGAGCAGTTCTTC. Translated, it gives CASSSIHNEQFF.

J is TRBJ1-2 and V is TRBV30, with D unresolved. Germline CDR1 and CDR2: GTSNPN and SVGIG (reference sequence). This CDR3 comprises 15 residues. Between the trimmed V and J ends, which lost 1 base and 3 bases, there was a span of 15 bases. DNA of the CDR3: TGTGCCTGGAGTGGGCCAATCCGTACGTACTATGGCTACACCTTC. This encodes CAWSGPIRTYYGYTF. Complete variable domain (other parts from reference TRBV30 and TRBJ1-2): SQTIHQWPATLVQPVGSPLSLECTVEGTSNPNLYWYRQAAGRGLQLLFYSVGIGQISSEVPQNLSASRPQDRQFILSSKKLLLSDSGFYLCAWSGPIRTYYGYTFGSGTRLTVV.

This clonotype was recorded a few times. This chain joins TRBV18 and TRBJ2-2; TRBD2 aligns across 12 bases. Germline loops: CDR1 KGHSH, CDR2 LQKENI. The trim removed 4 bases at V and 4 bases at J, leaving 4 bases unmatched. The CDR3 is 16 residues long. The CDR3 DNA sequence: TGTGCCAGCTCACGTATGACTAGCGGGAGCACCGGGGAGCTGTTTTTT. It is translated as CASSRMTSGSTGELFF.

This clonotype has ten or more counts. DNA of the CDR3: TGCAGTGCTAGGGAGATCCGGGGTTTCACAGATACGCAGTATTTT. Its protein product is CSAREIRGFTDTQYF. The chain uses TRBV20-1 and TRBJ2-3, with D possibly TRBD2 on 5 matching bases. The CDR3 is 15 residues long. V shed 3 bases and J shed 2 bases, with 15 bases lying between them. Looked up from germline, CDR1 is DFQATT and CDR2 is SNEGSKA (reference sequence).

The sample holds a few counts of this clonotype. The rearrangement links TRBV2 to TRBJ2-2, with TRBD1 identical over 9 bases. This CDR3 spans 15 amino acids. Germline trimming cut 7 bases from V and 4 bases from J; bases unmatched to any gene: 7. Germline V gene data show CDR1 as SNHLY and CDR2 as FYNNEI. CDR3 residues: CASTRQGVITGELFF. CDR3 in DNA: TGTGCCAGCACCCGACAGGGGGTGATCACCGGGGAGCTGTTTTTT.

The rearrangement links TRBV4-3 to TRBJ2-1; TRBD2 aligns across 10 bases. With 1 base clipped from V and 12 bases from J, the junction kept 3 bases outside the gene matches. Germline lookup yields CDR1 LGHNA and CDR2 YSLEER. The length of the CDR3 is 13 residues. Written as DNA, the CDR3 is TGCGCCAGCAGCCAAGGGTTAGCGGGAGGGCAGTTCTTC. It is translated as CASSQGLAGGQFF.

This clonotype was detected ten times or more. The chain employs TRBV5-1 and TRBJ1-1; TRBD1 agrees at 7 bases. V was clipped by 0 bases and J by 4 bases; unmatched bases: 6. The germline CDR1 and CDR2 sequences are SGHRS and YFSETQ. The CDR3 totals 15 residues. The CDR3 coding sequence is TGCGCCAGCAGCTTGGAGACAGGGTTATTCACTGAAGCTTTCTTT. It specifies CASSLETGLFTEAFF.

This chain connects TRBV29-1 to TRBJ2-1, with unresolved D. The CDR3 is 16 residues long. V was cut by 0 bases and J by 1 base, with 13 bases left in between. Germline values: CDR1 SQVTM, CDR2 ANQGSEA. This chain's CDR3 is CSVEEGLGRSYNEQFF. The CDR3, as DNA: TGCAGCGTTGAAGAGGGCCTAGGGCGTTCCTACAATGAGCAGTTCTTC.

The V and J genes are TRBV15 and TRBJ2-2; a weak D match, TRBD1 (5 bases). The CDR3 runs 13 residues. Germline loops: CDR1 LNHNV, CDR2 YYDKDF (reference sequence). V lost 3 bases to trimming and J lost 7 bases, with 9 bases between them. The CDR3 spells CATSRAGLGELFF. DNA of the CDR3: TGTGCCACCAGCAGGGCAGGGCTCGGGGAGCTGTTTTTT.

This clonotype was detected ten times or more. The chain is built from TRBV15 and TRBJ2-1; D gene uncertain. The germline gives CDR1 LNHNV, CDR2 YYDKDF (reference sequence). Trimming cost V 0 bases and J 9 bases, with 12 bases left between them. This CDR3 is built from 14 residues. The CDR3 DNA reads as TGTGCCACCAGCAGAGATAAGGGCGTGGGTGAGCAGTTCTTC. It encodes CATSRDKGVGEQFF.

A few counts support this clonotype. V gene TRBV3-1 combines with J gene TRBJ2-5; D gene ambiguous. Trimming stripped 4 bases from V and 5 bases from J, with 11 bases between. Per germline, CDR1 LGHDT and CDR2 YNNKEL (reference sequence). The CDR3 covers 13 residues. The CDR3 coding sequence is TGTGCCAGCAGCCGAGTCTCGACGGAGACCCAGTACTTC. Translated: CASSRVSTETQYF.

This clonotype was picked up many times. The rearrangement joins TRBV5-1 to TRBJ2-1; 11 positions agree with TRBD2. The V gene's germline CDR1 is SGHRS and CDR2 YFSETQ. There are 15 residues in the CDR3. V dropped 2 bases and J dropped 7; count of bases not matched to a gene: 5. The CDR3 DNA sequence: TGCGCCAGCAGCTTAGTAGCGGGAGGGCCTAATGAGCAGTTCTTC. Protein: CASSLVAGGPNEQFF.

This clonotype was picked up one time. A clone one base away is much larger, so this may be a read error. The rearrangement links TRBV7-9 to TRBJ1-2; D remains unclear. The germline CDR1 and CDR2 sequences are SEHNR and FQNEAQ (reference sequence). This CDR3 is built from 14 residues. CDR3 loop: CASSLLAATYGCTF. Written as DNA, the CDR3 is TGTGCCAGCAGCTTGTTGGCTGCGACATATGGCTGCACCTTC. The variable domain in full, with the rest retrieved from reference TRBV7-9 and TRBJ1-2, is DTGVSQNPRHKITKRGQNVTFRCDPISEHNRLYWYRQTLGQGPEFLTYFQNEAQLEKSRLLSDRFSAERPKGSFSTLEIQRTEQGDSAMYLCASSLLAATYGCTFGSGTRLTVV.

This clonotype was picked up a small number of times. The chain links TRBV6-5 to TRBJ1-3; 9 bases match TRBD1. CDR1 is MNHEY, CDR2 SVGAGI, per germline. Unmatched junction bases numbered 3, after V lost 2 bases and J lost 1 base. The CDR3 loop spans 16 amino acids. CDR3 DNA: TGTGCCAGCAGTTACGCAGGGACAGGGTCTGGAAACACCATATATTTT. It codes for CASSYAGTGSGNTIYF.

At least ten counts were recorded for this clonotype. The chain joins TRBV10-3 to TRBJ1-1; maybe TRBD1 (5 bases). Germline V lookup: CDR1 ENHRY, CDR2 SYGVKD. Trimming cost V 8 bases and J 1 base, with 14 bases left between them. The CDR3 has 14 residues. CDR3 DNA sequence: TGTGCCATCCTCTCGGGGCAAGGGAACACTGAAGCTTTCTTT. Its translation: CAILSGQGNTEAFF.

There are a few counts of this clonotype. The chain links TRBV7-8 to TRBJ1-1; a weak D match, TRBD1 (5 bases). The germline CDR1 and CDR2 sequences are SGHVS and FQNEAQ. There are 13 residues in the CDR3. The V gene lost 1 base and the J gene lost 8 bases, with 11 bases spanning the gap. The CDR3 reads CASSLVGSGEAFF. In nucleotides, the CDR3 is TGTGCCAGCAGCTTAGTTGGATCAGGGGAAGCTTTCTTT.

The chain is built from TRBV28 and TRBJ1-5, with 7 bases fitting TRBD1. The CDR3 is 15 amino acids. J was trimmed by 0 bases and V by 6 bases; bases with no gene match: 5. Germline CDR1 reads MDHEN; CDR2 reads SYDVKM. The DNA for the CDR3 is TGTGCCAGCAGGGGGACAGACTATAGCAATCAGCCCCAGCATTTT. Translating gives CASRGTDYSNQPQHF.

V usage is TRBV12-3 or TRBV12-4 and J usage is TRBJ2-1; TRBD1 matches 9 bases. The CDR3 loop spans 14 amino acids. V lost 6 bases, J lost 5 bases, and 5 bases stayed unmatched. The CDR3 DNA reads as TGTGCCAGCAGACACCGGACAGGGGACAATGAGCAGTTCTTC. Protein product: CASRHRTGDNEQFF.

This clonotype was seen more than once but under ten times. The J gene is TRBJ1-5, the V gene TRBV28; 7 bases are shared with TRBD1. The V gene end was trimmed by 2 bases and the J gene end by 0 bases; junction bases not matched to a gene: 10. Germline CDR1 MDHEN, CDR2 SYDVKM. The CDR3 is made up of 18 amino acids. CDR3 residues: CASSLLGQGGYSNQPQHF. CDR3 in DNA: TGTGCCAGCAGTTTACTAGGGCAGGGGGGTTATAGCAATCAGCCCCAGCATTTT.

This clonotype was picked up many times. The chain combines TRBV7-9 with TRBJ2-7; 8 bases map to TRBD1. Germline trimming cut 6 bases from V and 1 base from J; bases unmatched to any gene: 5. Germline CDR1 and CDR2: SEHNR and FQNEAQ (reference sequence). This CDR3 has 14 residues. CDR3 sequence (DNA): TGTGCCAGCAGTTACGGGACAGGTTCCTACGAGCAGTACTTC. Amino acid sequence: CASSYGTGSYEQYF.

The sample holds a few counts of this clonotype. The gene calls are TRBV4-2 and TRBJ1-2, with 7 bases that match TRBD1. Unmatched junction bases numbered 7, after V lost 0 bases and J lost 0 bases. Germline CDR1 reads LGHNA; CDR2 reads YNFKEQ. The CDR3 totals 17 residues. CDR3 DNA: TGTGCCAGCAGCCAAGAAGACAGGGCAGGTTCTAACTATGGCTACACCTTC. Translating it yields CASSQEDRAGSNYGYTF.

The V gene is TRBV2, the J gene TRBJ2-7, with TRBD1 matching over 8 bases. Germline V gene data show CDR1 as SNHLY and CDR2 as FYNNEI. The trim removed 6 bases at V and 0 bases at J, leaving 4 bases unmatched. The CDR3 extends over 14 amino acids. The CDR3 loop is CASRRTGNSYEQYF. CDR3 nucleotide sequence: TGTGCCAGCAGAAGGACAGGGAACTCCTACGAGCAGTACTTC.

Notes on this clonotype: A far larger clone lies a single base away; this is likely a read error. The chain carries TRBV11-2 and TRBJ2-4; D tentatively reads TRBD1 or TRBD2 (6 bases each). V shed 7 bases and J shed 13 bases, with 29 bases lying between them. Germline CDR1 reads SGHAT; CDR2 reads FQNNGV. This CDR3 comprises 16 residues. The CDR3 reads CASTLNRGASYNEQYF. DNA of the CDR3: TGTGCCAGCACCCTTAATAGGGGGGCCTCCTACAATGAGCAGTACTTC.

Comment on this clonotype: Given a much more abundant clone one base away, this may be a read error. The chain has TRBV5-5 and TRBJ2-5, with D maybe TRBD1 (5 bases). Trimming took 5 bases from V and 5 from J, leaving 22 bases between them. Germline V lookup: CDR1 SGHKS, CDR2 YYEKEE (reference sequence). The CDR3 consists of 16 residues. In nucleotides, the CDR3 is TGTGCCAGCAGTGTATCCTGGTGGCAGGCAGGGGAGACCCAGTACTTC. It is translated as CASSVSWWQAGETQYF.

The rearrangement uses TRBV18 and TRBJ2-1, with TRBD1 as a possible D gene (6 bases). V dropped 2 bases and J dropped 2 bases, with 7 bases sitting between them. This CDR3 region has 14 residues. CDR1 is KGHSH and CDR2 is LQKENI in the germline V gene. The CDR3 bases are TGTGCCAGCTCACCAAGGGACACCTACAATGAGCAGTTCTTC. Protein sequence: CASSPRDTYNEQFF.